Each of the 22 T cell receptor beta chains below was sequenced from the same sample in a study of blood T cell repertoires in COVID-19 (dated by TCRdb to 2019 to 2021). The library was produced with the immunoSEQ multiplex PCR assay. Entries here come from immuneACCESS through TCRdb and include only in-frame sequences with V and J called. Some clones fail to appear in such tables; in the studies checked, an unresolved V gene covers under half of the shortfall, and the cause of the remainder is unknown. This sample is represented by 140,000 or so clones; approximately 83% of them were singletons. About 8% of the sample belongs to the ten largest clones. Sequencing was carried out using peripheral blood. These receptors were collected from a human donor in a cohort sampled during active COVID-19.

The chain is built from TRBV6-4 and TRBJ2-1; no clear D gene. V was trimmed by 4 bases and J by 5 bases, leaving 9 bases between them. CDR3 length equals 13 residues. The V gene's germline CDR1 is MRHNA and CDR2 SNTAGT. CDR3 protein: CASSASLHNEQFF. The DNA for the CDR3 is TGTGCCAGCAGTGCGTCCCTCCACAATGAGCAGTTCTTC.

CDR3 DNA sequence: TGTGCCAGCAGTCTCGACAGGGTTGGCTCCTATAATTCACCCCTCCACTTT. Translated, it gives CASSLDRVGSYNSPLHF. The V and J genes are TRBV27 and TRBJ1-6; 7 nucleotides agree with TRBD1. The V and J ends lost 5 bases and 0 bases, in that order; junction bases with no gene match: 7. Germline V gene data show CDR1 as MNHEY and CDR2 as SMNVEV (reference sequence). The CDR3 covers 17 residues.

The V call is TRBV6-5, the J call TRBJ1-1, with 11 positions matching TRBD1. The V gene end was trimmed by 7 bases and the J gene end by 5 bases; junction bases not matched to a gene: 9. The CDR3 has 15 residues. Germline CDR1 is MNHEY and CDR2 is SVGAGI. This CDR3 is CASTNGQGAWTEAFF. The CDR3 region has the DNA TGTGCCAGCACCAACGGACAGGGGGCTTGGACTGAAGCTTTCTTT.

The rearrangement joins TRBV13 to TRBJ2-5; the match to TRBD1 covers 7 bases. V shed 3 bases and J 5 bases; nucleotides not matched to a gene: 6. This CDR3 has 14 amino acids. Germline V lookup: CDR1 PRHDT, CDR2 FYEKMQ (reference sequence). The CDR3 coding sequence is TGTGCCAGCAGCTTGACAGGGATGGGGGAGACCCAGTACTTC. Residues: CASSLTGMGETQYF.

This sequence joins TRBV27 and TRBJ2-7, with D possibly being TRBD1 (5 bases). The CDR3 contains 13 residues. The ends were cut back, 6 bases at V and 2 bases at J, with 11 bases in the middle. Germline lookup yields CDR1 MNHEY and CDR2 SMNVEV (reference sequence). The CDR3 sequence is CASRATVTYEQYF. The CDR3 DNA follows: TGTGCCAGCAGGGCGACAGTCACCTACGAGCAGTACTTC.

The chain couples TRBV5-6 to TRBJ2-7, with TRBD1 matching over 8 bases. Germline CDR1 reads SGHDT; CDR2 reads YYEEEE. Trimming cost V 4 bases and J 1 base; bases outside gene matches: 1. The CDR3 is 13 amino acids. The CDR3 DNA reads TGTGCCAGCAGCCGACAGGGGTCCTACGAGCAGTACTTC. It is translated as CASSRQGSYEQYF. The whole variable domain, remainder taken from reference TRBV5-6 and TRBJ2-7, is DAGVTQSPTHLIKTRGQQVTLRCSPKSGHDTVSWYQQALGQGPQFIFQYYEEEERQRGNFPDRFSGHQFPNYSSELNVNALLLGDSALYLCASSRQGSYEQYFGPGTRLTVT.

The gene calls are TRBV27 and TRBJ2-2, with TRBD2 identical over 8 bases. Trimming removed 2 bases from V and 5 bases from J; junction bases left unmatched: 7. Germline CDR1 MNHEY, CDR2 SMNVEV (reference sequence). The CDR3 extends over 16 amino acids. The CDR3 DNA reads TGTGCCAGCAGTTTAATGGCTAGCGGGTTAACCGGGGAGCTGTTTTTT. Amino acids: CASSLMASGLTGELFF.

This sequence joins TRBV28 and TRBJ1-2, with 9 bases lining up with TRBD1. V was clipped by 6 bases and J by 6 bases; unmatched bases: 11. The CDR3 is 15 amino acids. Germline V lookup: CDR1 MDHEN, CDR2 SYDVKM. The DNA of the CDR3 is TGTGCCAGCAGGGGACAGGGTATCATCAGTGATGGCTACACCTTC. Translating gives CASRGQGIISDGYTF.

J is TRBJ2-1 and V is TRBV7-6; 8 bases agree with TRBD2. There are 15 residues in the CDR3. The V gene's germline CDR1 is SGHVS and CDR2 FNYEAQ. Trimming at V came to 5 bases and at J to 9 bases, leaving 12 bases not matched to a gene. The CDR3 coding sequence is TGTGCCAGCAGCCCAGGTTCAGCGGGGGCCATTGAGCAGTTCTTC. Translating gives CASSPGSAGAIEQFF.

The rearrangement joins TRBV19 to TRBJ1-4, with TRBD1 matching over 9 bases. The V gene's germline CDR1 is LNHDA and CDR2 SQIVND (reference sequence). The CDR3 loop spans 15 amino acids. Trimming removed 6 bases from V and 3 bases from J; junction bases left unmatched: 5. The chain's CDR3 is CASRGQGLSNEKLFF. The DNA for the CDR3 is TGTGCCAGTAGGGGACAGGGATTATCTAATGAAAAACTGTTTTTT.

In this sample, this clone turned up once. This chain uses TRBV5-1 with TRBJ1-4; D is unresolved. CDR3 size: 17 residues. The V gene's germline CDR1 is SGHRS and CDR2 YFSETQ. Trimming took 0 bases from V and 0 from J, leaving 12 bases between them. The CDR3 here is CASSLVPKAATNEKLFF. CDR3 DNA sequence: TGCGCCAGCAGCTTGGTCCCAAAAGCTGCAACTAATGAAAAACTGTTTTTT.

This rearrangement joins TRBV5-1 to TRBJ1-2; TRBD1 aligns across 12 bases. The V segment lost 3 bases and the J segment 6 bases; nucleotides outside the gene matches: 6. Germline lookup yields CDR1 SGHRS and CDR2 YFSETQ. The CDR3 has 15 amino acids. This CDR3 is CASSSGTGGADGYTF. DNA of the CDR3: TGCGCCAGCAGCTCCGGGACAGGGGGCGCAGATGGCTACACCTTC.

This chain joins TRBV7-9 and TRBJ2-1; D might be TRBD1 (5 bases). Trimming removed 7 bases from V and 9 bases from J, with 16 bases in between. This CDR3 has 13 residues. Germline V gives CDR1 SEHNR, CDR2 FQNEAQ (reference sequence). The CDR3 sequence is CASNQWQGTEQFF. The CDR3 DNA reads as TGTGCCAGCAACCAATGGCAGGGCACTGAGCAGTTCTTC.

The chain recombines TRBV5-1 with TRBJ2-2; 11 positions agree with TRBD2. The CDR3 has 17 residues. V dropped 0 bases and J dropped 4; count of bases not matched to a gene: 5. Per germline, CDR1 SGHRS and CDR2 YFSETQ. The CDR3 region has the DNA TGCGCCAGCAGCTTGGAACTAGCGGGGGAAAGCACCGGGGAGCTGTTTTTT. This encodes CASSLELAGESTGELFF.

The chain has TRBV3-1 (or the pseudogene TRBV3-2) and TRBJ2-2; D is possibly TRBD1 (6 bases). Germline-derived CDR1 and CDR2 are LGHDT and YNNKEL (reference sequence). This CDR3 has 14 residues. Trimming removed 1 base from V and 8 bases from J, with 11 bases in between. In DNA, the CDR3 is TGTGCCAGCAGCCAAGGAAACGGACAGGGGGAGCTGTTTTTT. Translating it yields CASSQGNGQGELFF.

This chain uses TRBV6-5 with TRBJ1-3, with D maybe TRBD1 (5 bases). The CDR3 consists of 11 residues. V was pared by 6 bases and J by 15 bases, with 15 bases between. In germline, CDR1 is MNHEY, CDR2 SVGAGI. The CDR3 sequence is CASSRSQGQYF. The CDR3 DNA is TGTGCCAGCAGCCGAAGCCAGGGTCAATATTTT.

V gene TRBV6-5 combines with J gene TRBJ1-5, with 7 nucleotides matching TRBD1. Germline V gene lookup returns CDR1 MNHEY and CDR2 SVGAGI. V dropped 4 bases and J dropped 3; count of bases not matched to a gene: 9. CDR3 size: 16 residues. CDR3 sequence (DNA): TGTGCCAGCAGTTTGTCGGGACAGACCTACAATCAGCCCCAGCATTTT. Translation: CASSLSGQTYNQPQHF.

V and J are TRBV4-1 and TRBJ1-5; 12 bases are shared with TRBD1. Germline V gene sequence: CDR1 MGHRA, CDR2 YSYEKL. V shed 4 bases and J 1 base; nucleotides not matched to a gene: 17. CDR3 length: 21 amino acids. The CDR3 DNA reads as TGCGCCAGCAGCCCCCAGCCGTGGGACAGGGGGCGCATAGACAGCAATCAGCCCCAGCATTTT. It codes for CASSPQPWDRGRIDSNQPQHF.

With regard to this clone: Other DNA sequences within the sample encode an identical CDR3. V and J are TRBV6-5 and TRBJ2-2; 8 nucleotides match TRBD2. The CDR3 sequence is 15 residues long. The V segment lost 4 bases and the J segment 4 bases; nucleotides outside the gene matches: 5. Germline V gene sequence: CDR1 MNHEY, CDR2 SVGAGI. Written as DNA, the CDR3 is TGTGCCAGCAGTTCCGGGGGGGCGGGCACCGGGGAGCTGTTTTTT. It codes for CASSSGGAGTGELFF.

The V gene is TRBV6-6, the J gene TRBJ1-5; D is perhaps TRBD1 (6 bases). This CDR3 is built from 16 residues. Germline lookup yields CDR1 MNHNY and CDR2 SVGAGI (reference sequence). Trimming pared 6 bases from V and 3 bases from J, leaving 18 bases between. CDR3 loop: CASRDSKTDYNQPQHF. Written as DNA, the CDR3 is TGTGCCAGCAGGGACAGCAAAACTGATTACAATCAGCCCCAGCATTTT.

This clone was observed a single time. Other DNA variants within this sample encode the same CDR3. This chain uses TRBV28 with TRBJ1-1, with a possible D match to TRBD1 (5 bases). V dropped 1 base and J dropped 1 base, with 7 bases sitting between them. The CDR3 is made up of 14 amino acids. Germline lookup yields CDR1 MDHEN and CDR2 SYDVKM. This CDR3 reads CASSLLRGNTEAFF. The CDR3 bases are TGTGCCAGCAGTTTATTAAGGGGGAACACTGAAGCTTTCTTT.

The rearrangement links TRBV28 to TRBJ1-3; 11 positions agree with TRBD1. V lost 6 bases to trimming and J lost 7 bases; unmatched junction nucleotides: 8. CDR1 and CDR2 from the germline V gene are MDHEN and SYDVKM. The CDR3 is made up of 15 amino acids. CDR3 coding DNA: TGTGCCAGCAGCCGCGGGACAGGGGGGGAGAACACCATATATTTT. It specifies CASSRGTGGENTIYF. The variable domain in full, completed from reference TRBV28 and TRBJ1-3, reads DVKVTQSSRYLVKRTGEKVFLECVQDMDHENMFWYRQDPGLGLRLIYFSYDVKMKEKGDIPEGYSVSREKKERFSLILESASTNQTSMYLCASSRGTGGENTIYFGEGSWLTVV.